Sequencing of this T cell receptor (beta chain) was carried out in a study of immune cell composition in non-small cell lung cancer listed by TCRdb under 2017. Turning to the overall study: To assign histologic subtype, which was mostly lung adenocarcinoma or squamous cell carcinoma, H&E was combined with p63, CK5, Napsin A and TTF-1 immunohistochemistry. TCR-beta sequencing from Adaptive Biotechnologies was done on a few dozen paired sets of NSCLC tumour and non-adjacent lung specimens and on approximately 28 tumour-only specimens. For supplementary cohort #1, made up of roughly 10 lung adenocarcinoma cases, paired tumour/lung TCR-beta sequencing was done and TIL populations were generated so that tumour reactivity could be assessed. The subtype comparisons left out a handful of tumour specimens with TCR-beta data because those specimens were rare histological subtypes.

Points the paper makes about the study in general: Smoking pack-years did not significantly correlate with tumour TCR-beta clonality. Lung squamous cell carcinoma tumours had significantly higher Top 10 clone scores and productive clonality than lung adenocarcinoma tumours. The reactivity cohort included only 9 to 10 cases, and whether tumour-reactive clones share sequences with the dominant in vivo tumour-associated clones was not shown. Tumour-associated clones >0.5% occurred in nearly half of NSCLC cases: over 30% of adenocarcinomas versus approximately 75% of squamous carcinomas. In fewer than 12 adenocarcinoma cases, maximal tumour-associated clone frequency correlated strongly with TIL tumour reactivity, whereas overall clonality did not.

A two-step multiplex PCR amplified TCR-beta CDR3 regions from genomic DNA, and the second step of the PCR added Illumina-compatible adaptors. As a commercial immunoSEQ service, TCR-beta immunosequencing was carried out on an Illumina platform. Per the original workflow: Repertoires were described by productive clonality and by Top 10 Clones, which is the percentage of T-cell templates coming from the ten most frequent sequences. Values of productive clonality ranged from 0 to 1, with a monoclonal population indicated by a value of 1. Tumour-associated clones were defined as sequences comprising at least 0.1% of tumour T-cell templates but absent from matched non-adjacent lung, identified via log10 scatter plots. Analyses were done in GraphPad Prism7 and R, with Student's t-tests for two-group comparisons, ANOVA for stages, and linear regression for relationships. The clones in this table, taken by TCRdb from immuneACCESS, are in-frame only. Not every clone is retained; where verified, under half of the shortfall comes from an unresolved V gene, and the cause of the rest is unknown. That table supplies the V and J calls and clone size; D and trimming were determined from the DNA. The sample data list roughly 3,300 clones, and 65% to 80% of these were observed just once. Clones ranked in the top ten supply 4.4% of the sample.

From frozen aliquots of unsorted single-cell suspensions, genomic DNA was isolated using the QIAamp DNA kit. The tumour samples consisted of non-small cell lung cancer tissue that had been surgically resected. Tissues arrived within 2 hours after resection and were immediately processed into single-cell suspensions. Tissue was broken up mechanically, digested enzymatically with DNase I, collagenase I and hyaluronidase for approximately 31 minutes at 37 degrees C, and then filtered and RBC-lysed. Notes on this clone: Its specific antigen is unknown. No much larger clonotype is one base removed from it; base qualities were not supplied.

The material sequenced was lung tumor tissue. The clonotype was recovered from a human donor with non-small cell lung cancer.

Here is the DNA: TGCGCCAGCAGCCAAATGACACTGAACACTGAAGCTTTCTTT. The encoded protein is CASSQMTLNTEAFF. The rearrangement combines TRBV4-1 with TRBJ1-1; there is no confident call for the D gene. CDR1 and CDR2 were assigned from the germline V gene as MGHRA and YSYEKL. Taken from cysteine to phenylalanine, the CDR3 has 14 residues. The sequence is cut down to CDR3 DNA, 42 bases in frame from base 1. The V and J ends are trimmed by 2 bases and 0 bases, leaving 7 bases between them.